This T cell receptor (beta chain) appears in the sequencing data of a study of blood T cell repertoires in COVID-19. Study context: PBMCs, B-cell-depleted T cells, or T cells were the source of the cDNA or gDNA that made up the material.

There are a few counts of this clone. The data were produced by immunoSEQ multiplex PCR, yet TCRdb's version contains in-frame clones alone and is incomplete. The sample lists about 99,000 clones, about 92% occurring once. CDR3 length: 12 residues. Germline V gives CDR1 KGHSH, CDR2 LQKENI. Germline trimming cut 10 bases from V and 2 bases from J; bases unmatched to any gene: 5. This TCR was recovered from a woman aged 80 or over in a cohort sampled during active COVID-19. The source material was peripheral blood. This rearrangement joins TRBV18 to TRBJ2-7, with 7 bases lining up with TRBD1. The CDR3 is CANSDRAYEQYF. The CDR3 DNA is TGTGCCAATTCTGACAGGGCCTACGAGCAGTACTTC.